This T cell receptor (beta chain) was recorded in a study of Ad26.COV2.S vaccination and SARS-CoV-2 variants. Study findings and constraints: Vaccine recipients posted higher spike-specific TCR breadth than their placebo counterparts.

Notes on this clone: The antigen is undetermined.

Sample treatment: some 19 received Ad26.COV2.S at low or high dose, single or two shots; about 5 received placebo; per-sample allocation not given. On day 63 after the first injection, vaccine and placebo recipients gave samples. The method was immunoSEQ multiplex PCR; TCRdb's version includes in-frame clones alone and lacks a portion of them. The sample records hundreds of thousands of clones, 89% being singletons. The TCR was taken from a person aged 18-65 years who received the Ad26.COV2.S COVID-19 vaccine or a placebo. Sequenced here: peripheral blood, sampled in a trial of Ad26.COV2.S vaccine versus placebo.

The CDR3 here is CASSQVLETQYF. DNA for the CDR3: TGTGCCAGCAGCCAAGTTTTAGAGACCCAGTACTTC. The genes are TRBV3-1 (or the pseudogene TRBV3-2) and TRBJ2-5; D uncertain. Trimming cost V 1 base and J 4 bases, with 4 bases left between them. Germline CDR1 reads LGHDT; CDR2 reads YNNKEL (reference sequence). The CDR3 covers 12 residues.